The 14 T cell receptor beta chains in this list originate from one sample, sequenced in a study of cytomegalovirus exposure and HLA in healthy donors. 60 Vbeta and 13 Jbeta primers were used in PCR. Sequencing was performed with immunoSEQ multiplex PCR; in TCRdb, only in-frame clones are kept and a portion is missing. The data show around 170,000 clones, more than 75% seen once. Sequenced sample: PBMCs. The receptors shown here come from a woman in her 30s in good health and CMV-seropositive.

The gene calls are TRBV4-1 and TRBJ2-7; 7 bases are shared with TRBD1. The CDR3 is made up of 15 amino acids. From germline, CDR1 is MGHRA and CDR2 YSYEKL. V shed 4 bases, J shed 0 bases, and the junction held 6 bases outside the gene matches. As DNA, the CDR3 is TGCGCCAGCAGCCCGGTGGACAGGTTCTCCTACGAGCAGTACTTC. This codes for CASSPVDRFSYEQYF.

The rearrangement uses TRBV5-6 and TRBJ2-1; no reliable D call. The CDR3 covers 15 residues. CDR1 and CDR2 (germline): SGHDT, YYEEEE. The V gene lost 4 bases and the J gene lost 2 bases, with 13 bases spanning the gap. The CDR3: CASSPAGYPYNEQFF. DNA for the CDR3: TGTGCCAGCAGCCCCGCAGGCTACCCCTACAATGAGCAGTTCTTC.

The chain joins TRBV28 to TRBJ1-1; TRBD1 is a possible D gene (5 bases). CDR1 is MDHEN and CDR2 is SYDVKM in the germline V gene. CDR3 length: 14 amino acids. Trimming cost V 4 bases and J 5 bases, with 14 bases left between them. The chain's CDR3 is CASSWGLRRTEAFF. The CDR3 DNA is TGTGCCAGCAGTTGGGGACTCCGGCGTACTGAAGCTTTCTTT.

The J gene is TRBJ2-3, the V gene TRBV5-1; possible D gene TRBD2, 6 bases. The germline V and J ends were trimmed by 0 bases and 3 bases, with 8 bases remaining between them. The CDR3 loop spans 14 amino acids. The germline CDR1 and CDR2 sequences are SGHRS and YFSETQ. CDR3 nucleotides: TGCGCCAGCAGCTTGGGACTAGTTACAGATACGCAGTATTTT. It yields the protein CASSLGLVTDTQYF.

The chain combines TRBV19 with TRBJ1-3; a weak D match, TRBD1 (5 bases). The germline V and J ends were trimmed by 7 bases and 0 bases, with 10 bases remaining between them. The CDR3 is made up of 14 amino acids. The germline CDR1 and CDR2 sequences are LNHDA and SQIVND (reference sequence). CDR3 bases: TGTGCCAGTATAGGAGGGGCCTCTGGAAACACCATATATTTT. It encodes CASIGGASGNTIYF. Full variable domain (outside the CDR3, taken from reference TRBV19 and TRBJ1-3): DGGITQSPKYLFRKEGQNVTLSCEQNLNHDAMYWYRQDPGQGLRLIYYSQIVNDFQKGDIAEGYSVSREKKESFPLTVTSAQKNPTAFYLCASIGGASGNTIYFGEGSWLTVV.

The chain has TRBV7-2 and TRBJ2-7, with 9 bases matching TRBD1. The CDR3 length is 14 residues. J was trimmed by 6 bases and V by 5 bases; bases with no gene match: 8. CDR1 is SGHTA and CDR2 is FQGNSA in the germline V gene. The CDR3 region has the DNA TGTGCCAGCAGCCTCCAACAGGGGGCGGGCGAGCAGTACTTC. Its translation: CASSLQQGAGEQYF.

The CDR3 nucleotides read TGTGCCAGCAGCTTTGAGGCAGGGGGCTATCGAGACTCCTACGAGCAGTACTTC. Protein product: CASSFEAGGYRDSYEQYF. The rearrangement links TRBV5-6 to TRBJ2-7; 8 positions agree with TRBD1. This CDR3 is built from 18 residues. The germline CDR1 and CDR2 sequences are SGHDT and YYEEEE. Trimming took 2 bases from V and 0 from J; bases not matched to a gene: 13.

The V gene is TRBV7-9, the J gene TRBJ1-1; no definite D call. Trimming left V 5 bases short and J 6 bases short, with 10 bases between. This CDR3 comprises 12 residues. CDR1 and CDR2 (germline): SEHNR, FQNEAQ (reference sequence). The CDR3 here is CASSHRRAEAFF. DNA for the CDR3: TGTGCCAGCAGCCATCGCCGGGCTGAAGCTTTCTTT.

The V gene is TRBV6-5, the J gene TRBJ1-4; D is perhaps TRBD1 (5 bases). CDR1 MNHEY and CDR2 SVGAGI come from the germline V gene. This CDR3 spans 14 amino acids. V was clipped by 6 bases and J by 7 bases, with 15 bases between them. CDR3: CASSRQPRGEKLFF. CDR3 DNA: TGTGCCAGCAGCCGACAGCCCAGAGGTGAAAAACTGTTTTTT.

The chain has TRBV19 and TRBJ2-2; D remains unclear. V dropped 1 base and J dropped 5 bases, with 5 bases sitting between them. The CDR3 covers 13 residues. Germline CDR1 and CDR2: LNHDA and SQIVND (reference sequence). This CDR3 is CASSIGGTGELFF. In DNA, the CDR3 is TGTGCCAGTAGTATAGGAGGAACCGGGGAGCTGTTTTTT.

V and J are TRBV2 and TRBJ2-2; a possible D gene is TRBD1 (5 bases). V gave up 8 bases and J gave up 0 bases, with 7 bases separating them. This CDR3 contains 13 residues. Germline assignment: CDR1 SNHLY and CDR2 FYNNEI. The CDR3 loop is CASAGTNTGELFF. The CDR3 bases are TGTGCCAGCGCAGGGACGAACACCGGGGAGCTGTTTTTT. Combining the CDR3 with reference TRBV2 and TRBJ2-2 gives the whole variable domain EPEVTQTPSHQVTQMGQEVILRCVPISNHLYFYWYRQILGQKVEFLVSFYNNEISEKSEIFDDQFSVERPDGSNFTLKIRSTKLEDSAMYFCASAGTNTGELFFGEGSRLTVL.

This clone has only one observation. This chain uses TRBV7-2 with TRBJ2-7; 7 nucleotides match TRBD1. CDR1 and CDR2 from the germline V gene are SGHTA and FQGNSA. This CDR3 has 16 residues. The V gene end was trimmed by 4 bases and the J gene end by 0 bases; junction bases not matched to a gene: 9. CDR3 in DNA: TGTGCCAGCAGCTCGCGACAGGGCCCAACCTCCTACGAGCAGTACTTC. The encoded protein is CASSSRQGPTSYEQYF. Complete variable domain (other parts from reference TRBV7-2 and TRBJ2-7): GAGVSQSPSNKVTEKGKDVELRCDPISGHTALYWYRQSLGQGLEFLIYFQGNSAPDKSGLPSDRFSAERTGGSVSTLTIQRTQQEDSAVYLCASSSRQGPTSYEQYFGPGTRLTVT.

The V and J genes are TRBV4-1 and TRBJ2-7, with 8 bases lining up with TRBD1. Germline CDR1 MGHRA, CDR2 YSYEKL. Trimming at V came to 2 bases and at J to 0 bases, leaving 6 bases not matched to a gene. This CDR3 comprises 16 residues. This chain's CDR3 is CASSQRGQDLSYEQYF. The CDR3, as DNA: TGCGCCAGCAGCCAAAGGGGACAGGATCTCTCCTACGAGCAGTACTTC.

V gene TRBV7-2 combines with J gene TRBJ2-3; 10 bases agree with TRBD2. The V segment lost 5 bases and the J segment 1 base; nucleotides outside the gene matches: 6. The CDR3 runs to 16 residues. The V gene's germline CDR1 is SGHTA and CDR2 FQGNSA. CDR3: CASSTLAGGRTDTQYF. CDR3 coding DNA: TGTGCCAGCAGCACCTTAGCGGGGGGCCGCACAGATACGCAGTATTTT.